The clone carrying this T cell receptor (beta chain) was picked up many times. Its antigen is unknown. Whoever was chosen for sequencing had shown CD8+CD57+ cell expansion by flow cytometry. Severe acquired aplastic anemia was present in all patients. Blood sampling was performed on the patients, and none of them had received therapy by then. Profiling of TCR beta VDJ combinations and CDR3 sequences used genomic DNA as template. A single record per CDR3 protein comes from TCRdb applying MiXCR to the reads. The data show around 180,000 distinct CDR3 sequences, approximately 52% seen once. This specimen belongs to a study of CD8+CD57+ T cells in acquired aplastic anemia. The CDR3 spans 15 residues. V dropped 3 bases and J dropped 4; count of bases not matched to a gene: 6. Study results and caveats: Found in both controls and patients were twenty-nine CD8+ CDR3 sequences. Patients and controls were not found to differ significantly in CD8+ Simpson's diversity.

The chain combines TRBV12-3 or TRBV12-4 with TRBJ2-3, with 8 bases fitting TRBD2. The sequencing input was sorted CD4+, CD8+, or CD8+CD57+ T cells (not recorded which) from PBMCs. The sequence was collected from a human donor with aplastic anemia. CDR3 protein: CASSLGAGGSDTQYF. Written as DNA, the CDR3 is TGTGCCAGCAGTTTGGGGGCGGGAGGATCAGATACGCAGTATTTT.